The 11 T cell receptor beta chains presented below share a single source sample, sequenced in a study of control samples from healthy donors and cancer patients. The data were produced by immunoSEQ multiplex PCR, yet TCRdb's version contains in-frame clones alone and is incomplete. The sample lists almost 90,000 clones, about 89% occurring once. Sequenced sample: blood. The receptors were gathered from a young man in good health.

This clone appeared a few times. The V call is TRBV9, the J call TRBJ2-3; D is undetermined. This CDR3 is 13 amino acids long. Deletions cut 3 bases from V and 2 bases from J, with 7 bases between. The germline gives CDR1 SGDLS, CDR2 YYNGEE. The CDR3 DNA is TGTGCCAGCAGCGCGTATAACACAGATACGCAGTATTTT. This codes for CASSAYNTDTQYF. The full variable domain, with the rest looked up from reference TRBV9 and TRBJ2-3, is DSGVTQTPKHLITATGQRVTLRCSPRSGDLSVYWYQQSLDQGLQFLIQYYNGEERAKGNILERFSAQQFPDLHSELNLSSLELGDSALYFCASSAYNTDTQYFGPGTRLTVL.

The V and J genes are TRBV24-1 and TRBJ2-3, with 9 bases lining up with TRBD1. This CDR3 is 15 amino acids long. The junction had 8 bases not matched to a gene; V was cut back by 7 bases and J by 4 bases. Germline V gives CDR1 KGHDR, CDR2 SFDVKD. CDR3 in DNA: TGTGCCACCAGCACCCGGGACAGGGCTTCAGATACGCAGTATTTT. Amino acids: CATSTRDRASDTQYF.

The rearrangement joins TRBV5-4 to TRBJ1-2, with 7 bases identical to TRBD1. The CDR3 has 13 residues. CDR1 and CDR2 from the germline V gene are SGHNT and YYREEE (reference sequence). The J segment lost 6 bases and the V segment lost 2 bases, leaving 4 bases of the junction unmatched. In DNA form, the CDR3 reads TGTGCCAGCAGCTTCGGGACAGAGGATGGCTACACCTTC. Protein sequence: CASSFGTEDGYTF.

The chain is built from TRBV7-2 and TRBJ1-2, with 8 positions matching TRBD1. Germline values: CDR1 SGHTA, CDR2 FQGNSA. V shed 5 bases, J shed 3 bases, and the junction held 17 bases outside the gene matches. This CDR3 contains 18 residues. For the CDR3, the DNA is TGTGCCAGCAGCCCCCCCGAGACAGGGGCTATCTTAGACTATGGCTACACCTTC. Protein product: CASSPPETGAILDYGYTF.

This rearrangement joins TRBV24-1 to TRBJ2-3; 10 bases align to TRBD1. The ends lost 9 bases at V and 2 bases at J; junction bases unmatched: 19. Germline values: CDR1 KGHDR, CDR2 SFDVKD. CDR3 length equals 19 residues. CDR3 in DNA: TGTGCCACCGACGGCCGGGACAGGGGAGGGAAGACACACACAGATACGCAGTATTTT. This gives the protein CATDGRDRGGKTHTDTQYF.

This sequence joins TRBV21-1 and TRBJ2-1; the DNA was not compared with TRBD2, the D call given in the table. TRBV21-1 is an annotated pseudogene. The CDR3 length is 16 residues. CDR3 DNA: TGTGCCAGCATCTCCGTGACTCCGAGCTCCTACAATGAGCAGTTCTTC. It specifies CASISVTPSSYNEQFF.

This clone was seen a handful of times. The CDR3 here is CASSFYTGELFF. CDR3 DNA: TGTGCCAGCAGTTTTTACACCGGGGAGCTGTTTTTT. The chain is built from TRBV27 and TRBJ2-2; D ambiguous. CDR3 length: 12 amino acids. Deletions cut 3 bases from V and 3 bases from J, with 2 bases between. Germline loops: CDR1 MNHEY, CDR2 SMNVEV (reference sequence).

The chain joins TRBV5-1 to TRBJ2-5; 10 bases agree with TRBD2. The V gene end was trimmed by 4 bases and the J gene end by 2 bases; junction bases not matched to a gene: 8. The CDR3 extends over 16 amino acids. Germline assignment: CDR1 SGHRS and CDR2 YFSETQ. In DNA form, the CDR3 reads TGCGCCAGCAGCCGGGGGAGCGGGGGGGCTCAAGAGACCCAGTACTTC. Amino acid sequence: CASSRGSGGAQETQYF.

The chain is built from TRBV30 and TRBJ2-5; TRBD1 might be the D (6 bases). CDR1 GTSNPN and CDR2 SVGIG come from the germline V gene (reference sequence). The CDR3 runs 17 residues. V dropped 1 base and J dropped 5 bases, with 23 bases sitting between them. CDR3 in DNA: TGTGCCTGGAGTGGTAGCCCCGGGCAGGGGACCTTCGAGACCCAGTACTTC. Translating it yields CAWSGSPGQGTFETQYF.

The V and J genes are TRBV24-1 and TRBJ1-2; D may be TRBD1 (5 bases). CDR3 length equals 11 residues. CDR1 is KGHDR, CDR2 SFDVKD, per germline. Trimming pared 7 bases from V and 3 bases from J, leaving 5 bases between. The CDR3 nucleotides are TGTGCCACCAGGGGGGACTATGGCTACACCTTC. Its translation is CATRGDYGYTF.

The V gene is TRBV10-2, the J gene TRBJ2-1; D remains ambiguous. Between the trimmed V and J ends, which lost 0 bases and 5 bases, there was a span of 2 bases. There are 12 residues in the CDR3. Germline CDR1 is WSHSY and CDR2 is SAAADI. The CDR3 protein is CASSESDNEQFF. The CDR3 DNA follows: TGCGCCAGCAGTGAGTCGGACAATGAGCAGTTCTTC.